Listed below are T cell receptor beta chains from one sample, sequenced in a study of cytotoxic CD8 clonotypes in ibrutinib-treated CLL. Here immunoSEQ multiplex PCR was the method, and the copy in TCRdb shows in-frame clones only, minus some. The repertoire includes about 160,000 clones, about 88% of them detected once, and around 2.7% sits in the top ten. Specimen: PBMCs, collected at disease progression, from a patient treated with ibrutinib. Source of these receptors: a human donor with chronic lymphocytic leukemia. Each CDR3 is given with its conserved first and last residue. D genes are given only for firm matches. For some rows the clone size is stated as once, few or many, or as a class when expanded; others skip it.

CDR3 DNA | CDR3 protein | J gene | clone size | V gene | D gene
TGTGCCAGCAGAGGACAGGCGATTTACGAGCAGTACTTC | CASRGQAIYEQYF | TRBJ2-7 | - | TRBV2 | TRBD1
TGTGCCATCAGTGAGTCACAAGCAGGACGCTATGGCTACACCTTC | CAISESQAGRYGYTF | TRBJ1-2 | - | TRBV10-3 | -
TGTGCCAGCAGCTTAGTGAAGGCCCCGAGGGAGCAGTTCTTC | CASSLVKAPREQFF | TRBJ2-1 | - | TRBV11-2 | -
TGTGCCAGCAGCTTAGAAGCGGGATACAATGAGCAGTTCTTC | CASSLEAGYNEQFF | TRBJ2-1 | - | TRBV7-2 | TRBD2
TGTGCCAGCAGCTTAGACGGGGGAGGAGCCTACGAGCAGTACTTC | CASSLDGGGAYEQYF | TRBJ2-7 | - | TRBV7-9 | -
TGTGCCAGTACCTTCGGGCGGGACTCCTACGAGCAGTACTTC | CASTFGRDSYEQYF | TRBJ2-7 | - | TRBV19 | -
TGTGCCAGTAGTATGGGGGTCCTAGTGGGAAACACCATATATTTT | CASSMGVLVGNTIYF | TRBJ1-3 | once | TRBV19 | -
TGCGCCAGCAGCTTGGAGGGGGAAGTAAGTCGAGTGAAGACCTTC | CASSLEGEVSRVKTF | TRBJ1-2 | - | TRBV5-1 | -
TGTGCCAGCAGCGTTGGCAACAATCAGCCCCAGCATTTT | CASSVGNNQPQHF | TRBJ1-5 | once | TRBV9 | -
TGTGCCAGCAGTTTAGCGGGAGGGCCGCCCAACGAGCAGTACTTC | CASSLAGGPPNEQYF | TRBJ2-7 | - | TRBV25-1 | TRBD2
TGTGCCAGCAGCCCCCGAGTAGGTAGCGGGAGGAAGGGCGGGGAGCTGTTTTTT | CASSPRVGSGRKGGELFF | TRBJ2-2 | few | TRBV7-2 | TRBD2
TGTGCCAGTAGTACGGGACAGGGGAAGGGCGATAACACCGGGGAGCTGTTTTTT | CASSTGQGKGDNTGELFF | TRBJ2-2 | - | TRBV19 | TRBD1
TGCGCCAGCAGCTATCAAGGTCAAGATGAAAAACTGTTTTTT | CASSYQGQDEKLFF | TRBJ1-4 | - | TRBV5-1 | -
TGTGCCAGCATGTCAGGGACAGGGGTGCCTCTGCAGCCCACAGATACGCAGTATTTT | CASMSGTGVPLQPTDTQYF | TRBJ2-3 | once | TRBV9 | TRBD1
TGTGCCAGCAGCTCCGAAGCGGGAGTGATAACAGATACGCAGTATTTT | CASSSEAGVITDTQYF | TRBJ2-3 | - | TRBV7-9 | TRBD2
TGTGCCAGCAGCTTTAAACCAGACAGCAACTCTGGAAACACCATATATTTT | CASSFKPDSNSGNTIYF | TRBJ1-3 | - | TRBV5-5 | -
TGCGCCAGCAGTATGGCGGGAGGGTCCTACAATGAGCAGTTCTTC | CASSMAGGSYNEQFF | TRBJ2-1 | - | TRBV5-1 | TRBD2
TGTGCCAGCAGTGAATTTCCGACTTTCGAAGAGACCCAGTACTTC | CASSEFPTFEETQYF | TRBJ2-5 | - | TRBV6-1 | -
TGTGCCTGGAGTAACCATTATAGCAATCAGCCCCAGCATTTT | CAWSNHYSNQPQHF | TRBJ1-5 | - | TRBV30 | -
TGTGCCAGCAGTGAACAGTATGGCTACACCTTC | CASSEQYGYTF | TRBJ1-2 | - | TRBV6-5 | -
TGTGCCAGCAGCCCTGTGCCCTCCGGCGGGAGCATCCACGAGCAGTACTTC | CASSPVPSGGSIHEQYF | TRBJ2-7 | - | TRBV7-3 | TRBD2
TGTGCCAGCAGTTTCTGGAGGGGACAGGGTGATTACGAGCAGTACTTC | CASSFWRGQGDYEQYF | TRBJ2-7 | - | TRBV28 | TRBD1
TGCGCCAGCAGCCAAGACAGACGAGGCTACACCTTC | CASSQDRRGYTF | TRBJ1-2 | once | TRBV4-1 | -
TGTGCCAGCAGCGTCAACTCGAGGGGCGATGGGACCCAGTACTTC | CASSVNSRGDGTQYF | TRBJ2-5 | - | TRBV9 | -
TGTGCCAGCTCACCGTCACAGGTCGCTGAAGCTTTCTTT | CASSPSQVAEAFF | TRBJ1-1 | - | TRBV18 | -
TGTGCCACCAGCAGAGAAAGGACGCGCACAGATACGCAGTATTTT | CATSRERTRTDTQYF | TRBJ2-3 | - | TRBV15 | -
TGTGCCAGTGACGAGACAGGGAGAGCCTATGGCTACACCTTC | CASDETGRAYGYTF | TRBJ1-2 | - | TRBV19 | TRBD1